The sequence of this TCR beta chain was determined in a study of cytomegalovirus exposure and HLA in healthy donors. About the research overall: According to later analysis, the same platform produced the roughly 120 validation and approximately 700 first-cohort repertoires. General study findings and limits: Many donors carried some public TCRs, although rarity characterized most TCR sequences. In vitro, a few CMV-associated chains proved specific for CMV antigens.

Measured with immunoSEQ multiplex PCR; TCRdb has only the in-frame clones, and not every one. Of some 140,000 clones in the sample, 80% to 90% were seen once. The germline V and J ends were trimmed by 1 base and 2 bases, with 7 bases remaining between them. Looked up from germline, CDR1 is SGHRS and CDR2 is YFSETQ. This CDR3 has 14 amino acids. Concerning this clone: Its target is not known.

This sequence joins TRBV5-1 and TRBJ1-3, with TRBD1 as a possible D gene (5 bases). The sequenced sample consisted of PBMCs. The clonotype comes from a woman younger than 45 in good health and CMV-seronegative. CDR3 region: CASSLSRAGNTIYF. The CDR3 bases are TGCGCCAGCAGCTTGTCCAGGGCTGGAAACACCATATATTTT.